The rows below give T cell receptor beta chains drawn from one sample of a study of OX40 agonist ivuxolimab in advanced cancers. Produced via immunoSEQ multiplex PCR; TCRdb's table is partial and in-frame only. The table includes around 58,000 clones, more than 75% detected once. The input for sequencing was CD4+ or CD8+ T cells sorted from blood, taken in a trial of the OX40 agonist ivuxolimab. These receptors were obtained from an adult with an advanced solid tumor such as melanoma, head and neck, liver or kidney cancer. Each CDR3 is given with its conserved first and last residue.

TRBV27,TRBJ1-1,CASSLRTGGGTEAFF
TRBV6-6,TRBJ1-2,CASSYSQGAYTF
TRBV5-4,TRBJ2-6,CASSPSGQASGANVLTF
TRBV7-2,TRBJ2-7,CASSFPVRAYEQYF
TRBV7-2,TRBJ1-1,CASSFLTGNTEAFF
TRBV2,TRBJ1-3,CASSEWVERNTIYF
TRBV7-6,TRBJ2-1,CASSVLVGAPEDEQFF
TRBV7-7,TRBJ2-7,CASSPSDRYYEQYF
TRBV27,TRBJ2-1,CASTTGLPPTNEQFF
TRBV6-1,TRBJ2-7,CASSALFQTYEQYF
TRBV4-3,TRBJ2-7,CASSQDRSIYEQYF
TRBV7-9,TRBJ2-3,CASNLMGGGTDTQYF
TRBV10-1,TRBJ2-7,CASSDRNEQYF
TRBV5-5,TRBJ2-3,CASSEMTRVPDTQYF
TRBV7-9,TRBJ1-5,CASSSSWGQPQHF
TRBV4-1,TRBJ2-7,CASSRVRGLYEQYF
TRBV19,TRBJ1-2,CASRGQGDGHYGYTF
TRBV5-5,TRBJ1-6,CASSLPGRGGYNSPLHF
TRBV28,TRBJ2-6,CASSLYSGPLPTGSGANVLTF
TRBV4-1,TRBJ2-7,CASSQELGLSYEQYF
TRBV7-9,TRBJ2-7,CASSYKETDLSYEQYF
TRBV27,TRBJ2-3,CATKTATDTQYF
TRBV11-2,TRBJ2-1,CASSLMNEQFF
TRBV11-3,TRBJ2-5,CASSARAGTGEETQYF
TRBV27,TRBJ1-2,CASGAWTGGNYGYTF
TRBV7-6,TRBJ2-7,CASSLARGQNSYEQYF
TRBV5-1,TRBJ2-2,CASSLEGANTGELFF
TRBV5-6,TRBJ1-1,CASSLEAGMVSEAFF
TRBV5-4,TRBJ2-7,CASSLDADSYEQYF
TRBV9,TRBJ2-7,CASSVGQSTYEQYF
TRBV7-2,TRBJ2-1,CASSNRLAGQTYNEQFF
TRBV6-6,TRBJ2-5,CASSPYRDVETQYF
TRBV5-1,TRBJ1-2,CASSLPQGAHGYTF
TRBV5-6,TRBJ1-1,CASTPGGTEAFF
TRBV4-2,TRBJ2-7,CASSPYRDYEQYF
TRBV11-2,TRBJ1-4,CASSPRTGVEKLFF
TRBV5-1,TRBJ2-5,CASSSSQETQYF
TRBV7-9,TRBJ2-2,CASSGLDTGELFF
TRBV19,TRBJ2-2,CASTTPAGGTGELFF